What follows describes a single T cell receptor beta chain. The data were obtained in a study of T cells in Graves' hyperthyroidism and ophthalmopathy. The CDR3 is 14 residues long. Germline V CDR1 and CDR2: DFQATT, SNEGSKA (reference sequence). The V gene lost 2 bases and the J gene lost 3 bases, with 13 bases spanning the gap. RNA transcripts yielded amplified TCR beta CDR3 regions. In the first-round RT-PCR of the TCR CDR3, the HTBI primer set was used. TCRdb re-called the multiplex PCR reads with MiXCR, one entry per CDR3 protein. There are some 360,000 distinct CDR3 sequences in the sample; about a sixth occur only once, and around 16% lies in the top ten.

Source material: blood. The rearrangement uses TRBV20-1 and TRBJ1-1, with a weak D call TRBD1 (6 bases). The TCR sequence derives from a middle-aged woman with Graves' ophthalmopathy. CDR3 sequence reads: CSARLQGRDTEAFF. Written as DNA, the CDR3 is TGCAGTGCTAGACTTCAGGGGAGGGACACTGAAGCTTTCTTT.